Sequencing of this T cell receptor beta chain was carried out in a study of cytomegalovirus exposure and HLA in healthy donors. Study at large: Previous work identified roughly 120 million unique TCR beta sequences from around 200 million T cells.

Germline V gene lookup returns CDR1 ENHRY and CDR2 SYGVKD. The V and J ends lost 0 bases and 1 base respectively, with 9 bases between them. The length of the CDR3 is 15 residues. Points from the study as a whole: The study dropped some indistinguishable V segments, TRBV6-2 and TRBV6-3 among them. It was taken for granted in presence/absence analyses that sequencing depth across donors was roughly uniform.

Notes on this clone: As yet, its antigen is unknown.

The PCR ran on 60 Vbeta and 13 Jbeta primers. Here immunoSEQ multiplex PCR was the method, and the copy in TCRdb shows in-frame clones only, minus some. The sample includes over 200,000 clones. The V and J genes are TRBV10-3 and TRBJ1-1; TRBD1 is a possible D gene (5 bases). The receptor was derived from a woman in her 30s in good health and CMV-seropositive. The sample comprised PBMCs. CDR3 sequence (DNA): TGTGCCATCAGTGAGTCTAGGACACAGAACACTGAAGCTTTCTTT. It specifies CAISESRTQNTEAFF.